The 22 T cell receptor beta chains below come from one sample, sequenced in a study of blood T cell repertoires in COVID-19. Assay: immunoSEQ multiplex PCR; the TCRdb copy retains only in-frame clones and omits some. The sample holds over 65,000 clones, 86% seen once. Sequenced sample: peripheral blood. These TCRs come from a man at least 80 years old with COVID-19, enrolled during active disease.

This chain links TRBV7-9 with TRBJ1-1; no clear D gene. This CDR3 is 12 amino acids long. Germline V gene sequence: CDR1 SEHNR, CDR2 FQNEAQ (reference sequence). The ends were cut back, 0 bases at V and 11 bases at J, with 10 bases in the middle. The CDR3 here is CASSLAAGIAFF. The CDR3 DNA reads TGTGCCAGCAGCTTAGCTGCGGGGATTGCTTTCTTT. The entire variable domain, with the rest obtained from reference TRBV7-9 and TRBJ1-1, is as follows: DTGVSQNPRHKITKRGQNVTFRCDPISEHNRLYWYRQTLGQGPEFLTYFQNEAQLEKSRLLSDRFSAERPKGSFSTLEIQRTEQGDSAMYLCASSLAAGIAFFGQGTRLTVV.

The V and J genes are TRBV14 and TRBJ2-5; TRBD1 is a possible D gene (6 bases). Germline lookup yields CDR1 SGHDN and CDR2 FVKESK. The CDR3 consists of 15 residues. Trimming cost V 3 bases and J 5 bases, with 16 bases left between them. CDR3 loop: CASSHRGRKWETQYF. The CDR3 DNA follows: TGTGCCAGCAGCCACAGGGGCCGAAAATGGGAGACCCAGTACTTC.

This clone has only one observation. The chain has TRBV5-1 and TRBJ1-1, with 8 positions matching TRBD1. The J segment lost 4 bases and the V segment lost 2 bases, leaving 7 bases of the junction unmatched. The CDR3 totals 15 residues. Looked up from germline, CDR1 is SGHRS and CDR2 is YFSETQ. The DNA of the CDR3 is TGCGCCAGCAGCTTCGGACAGGGAGGGATCACTGAAGCTTTCTTT. Protein: CASSFGQGGITEAFF.

This chain connects TRBV11-2 to TRBJ2-1; TRBD2 aligns across 16 bases. With 5 bases clipped from V and 4 bases from J, the junction kept 5 bases outside the gene matches. The CDR3 spans 17 residues. The germline V gene encodes CDR1 SGHAT and CDR2 FQNNGV. The CDR3 is CASSPSGLAGGYNEQFF. In DNA form, the CDR3 reads TGTGCCAGCAGCCCTTCGGGACTAGCGGGGGGGTACAATGAGCAGTTCTTC.

The J gene is TRBJ1-1, the V gene TRBV6-1; a possible D gene is TRBD1 (6 bases). V was shortened by 2 bases and J by 2 bases, with 9 bases between the two germline ends. Germline-derived CDR1 and CDR2 are MNHNS and SASEGT. CDR3 length: 14 amino acids. CDR3 nucleotide sequence: TGTGCCAGCAGTGAACGGACAGTTAACACTGAAGCTTTCTTT. Protein: CASSERTVNTEAFF.

The genes are TRBV7-9 and TRBJ2-7, with 8 bases that match TRBD2. Germline V lookup: CDR1 SEHNR, CDR2 FQNEAQ (reference sequence). The CDR3 has 15 amino acids. Germline trimming cut 0 bases from V and 6 bases from J; bases unmatched to any gene: 7. The CDR3: CASSLALGGAGEQYF. The CDR3 DNA follows: TGTGCCAGCAGCTTAGCGCTCGGGGGGGCGGGCGAGCAGTACTTC.

The J gene is TRBJ2-2, the V gene TRBV5-1; tentatively, D is TRBD2 (6 bases). There are 19 residues in the CDR3. Trimming stripped 0 bases from V and 0 bases from J, with 18 bases between. Germline assignment: CDR1 SGHRS and CDR2 YFSETQ. The CDR3 nucleotides read TGCGCCAGCAGCTTGGCCTATGGGCCGGGACTTACGAACACCGGGGAGCTGTTTTTT. Residues: CASSLAYGPGLTNTGELFF.

V usage is TRBV6-5 and J usage is TRBJ1-2; 7 bases match TRBD1. The junction had 9 bases not matched to a gene; V was cut back by 7 bases and J by 4 bases. Germline loops: CDR1 MNHEY, CDR2 SVGAGI. The CDR3 runs 14 residues. CDR3 amino acids: CASKGGDRVYGYTF. The CDR3 nucleotides are TGTGCCAGCAAAGGTGGAGACAGGGTCTATGGCTACACCTTC.

CDR3 in amino acids: CASSLETVSYGYTF. DNA for the CDR3: TGTGCCAGCAGCTTGGAGACAGTAAGCTATGGCTACACCTTC. The chain joins TRBV5-4 to TRBJ1-2; possibly TRBD1 for D (5 bases). CDR1 and CDR2 (germline): SGHNT, YYREEE (reference sequence). V was pared by 0 bases and J by 4 bases, with 10 bases between. The CDR3 is 14 amino acids.

The chain carries TRBV2 and TRBJ2-3, with D possibly matching TRBD1 (6 bases). V lost 8 bases and J 2 bases, leaving 14 bases between the germline ends. Germline V lookup: CDR1 SNHLY, CDR2 FYNNEI. The CDR3 covers 14 residues. CDR3 in amino acids: CASHPDSYTDTQYF. DNA for the CDR3: TGTGCCAGCCACCCGGACAGCTACACAGATACGCAGTATTTT. The full variable domain, completed using reference TRBV2 and TRBJ2-3, is EPEVTQTPSHQVTQMGQEVILRCVPISNHLYFYWYRQILGQKVEFLVSFYNNEISEKSEIFDDQFSVERPDGSNFTLKIRSTKLEDSAMYFCASHPDSYTDTQYFGPGTRLTVL.

The chain is built from TRBV19 and TRBJ1-4, with TRBD1 as a possible D gene (5 bases). CDR3 length: 13 residues. Germline loops: CDR1 LNHDA, CDR2 SQIVND (reference sequence). Trimming shortened V by 5 bases and J by 8 bases, and 12 bases separated the two germline ends. The CDR3 region has the DNA TGTGCCAGTAGTGGTACAGGAAGAGAAAAACTGTTTTTT. Its translation: CASSGTGREKLFF.

V and J are TRBV5-1 and TRBJ1-1; 7 positions agree with TRBD1. The CDR3 consists of 14 residues. V lost 0 bases, J lost 4 bases, and 3 bases stayed unmatched. CDR1 is SGHRS, CDR2 YFSETQ, per germline. CDR3 DNA sequence: TGCGCCAGCAGCTTGGTCCAGGGGGGCACTGAAGCTTTCTTT. Translating it yields CASSLVQGGTEAFF.

Turning to this clone: Mismatch with germline at one junction end may stem from a read error. This specimen includes other DNA sequences encoding the same CDR3. This chain links TRBV7-8 with TRBJ1-6; 7 bases line up with TRBD1. CDR1 is SGHVS, CDR2 FQNEAQ, per germline. This CDR3 has 14 amino acids. CDR3 coding DNA: TGTGCCAGCAGGCCCGGCAGGGGGAATTCGCCCCTCCACTTT. Translation: CASRPGRGNSPLHF.

The J gene is TRBJ2-7, the V gene TRBV10-2; tentatively, D is TRBD2 (5 bases). Germline values: CDR1 WSHSY, CDR2 SAAADI. This CDR3 comprises 11 residues. Trimming stripped 4 bases from V and 4 bases from J, with 5 bases between. This CDR3 is CASSGGYEQYF. In DNA form, the CDR3 reads TGCGCCAGCAGTGGAGGGTACGAGCAGTACTTC.

The chain couples TRBV6-1 to TRBJ1-5; 7 bases align to TRBD1. Unmatched junction bases numbered 2, after V lost 7 bases and J lost 2 bases. CDR3 length: 13 amino acids. Germline V gives CDR1 MNHNS, CDR2 SASEGT. The CDR3 DNA sequence: TGTGCCAGCAAAACAGGGGGCAATCAGCCCCAGCATTTT. Its translation is CASKTGGNQPQHF.

The rearrangement uses TRBV4-1 and TRBJ1-6, with D maybe TRBD1 (6 bases). V lost 4 bases, J lost 10 bases, and 20 bases lay in between. CDR1 and CDR2 (germline): MGHRA, YSYEKL. This CDR3 has 16 amino acids. The CDR3 DNA follows: TGCGCCAGCAGCCTCACGGGGGGCGACAGTCGGTCACCCCTCCACTTT. The encoded protein is CASSLTGGDSRSPLHF.

The chain links TRBV4-1 to TRBJ2-3; tentative D call: TRBD2 (6 bases). V dropped 3 bases and J dropped 4 bases, with 8 bases sitting between them. This CDR3 has 13 residues. Germline CDR1 is MGHRA and CDR2 is YSYEKL. Written as DNA, the CDR3 is TGCGCCAGCAGCCAGGGGGACTCAGATACGCAGTATTTT. It codes for CASSQGDSDTQYF.

The chain has TRBV19 and TRBJ2-5, with 11 bases lining up with TRBD1. Germline lookup yields CDR1 LNHDA and CDR2 SQIVND (reference sequence). V dropped 5 bases and J dropped 2; count of bases not matched to a gene: 19. This CDR3 region has 20 residues. CDR3 nucleotides: TGTGCCAGTAGTTCCCGGACAGGGGGCGCGAAGTTGGGGACACAAGAGACCCAGTACTTC. This codes for CASSSRTGGAKLGTQETQYF. The whole variable domain, filled in from reference TRBV19 and TRBJ2-5, reads DGGITQSPKYLFRKEGQNVTLSCEQNLNHDAMYWYRQDPGQGLRLIYYSQIVNDFQKGDIAEGYSVSREKKESFPLTVTSAQKNPTAFYLCASSSRTGGAKLGTQETQYFGPGTRLLVL.

The chain is built from TRBV3-1 (or the pseudogene TRBV3-2) and TRBJ2-2, with 7 bases lining up with TRBD1. Trimming cost V 4 bases and J 6 bases; bases outside gene matches: 8. The CDR3 totals 15 residues. Germline loops: CDR1 LGHDT, CDR2 YNNKEL (reference sequence). CDR3 in amino acids: CASSLGTVGSGELFF. CDR3 nucleotides: TGTGCCAGCAGCCTGGGGACAGTAGGTTCCGGGGAGCTGTTTTTT.

The chain has TRBV10-1 and TRBJ1-1; a possible D gene is TRBD1 (6 bases). The CDR3 consists of 13 residues. The germline CDR1 and CDR2 sequences are WNHNN and SYGVQD (reference sequence). Deletions cut 3 bases from V and 5 bases from J, with 10 bases between. Here the CDR3 reads CASSDPRGTEAFF. The DNA of the CDR3 is TGCGCCAGCAGTGACCCCAGGGGTACTGAAGCTTTCTTT.

This clone has a single count. The CDR3 region is CASGRGQGLSYEQYF. Written as DNA, the CDR3 is TGTGCCAGCGGGCGCGGACAGGGTCTTTCCTACGAGCAGTACTTC. The chain couples TRBV6-5 to TRBJ2-7; 8 positions match TRBD1. CDR3 length: 15 residues. The V gene end was trimmed by 8 bases and the J gene end by 1 base; junction bases not matched to a gene: 10. CDR1 is MNHEY, CDR2 SVGAGI, per germline.

Here the CDR3 reads CASSTRDTGNTIYF. CDR3 DNA sequence: TGTGCCAGCAGTACCCGGGACACTGGAAACACCATATATTTT. The rearrangement uses TRBV6-5 and TRBJ1-3, with D perhaps matching TRBD1 (6 bases). This CDR3 spans 14 amino acids. Trimming shortened V by 5 bases and J by 2 bases, and 10 bases separated the two germline ends. Germline V CDR1 and CDR2: MNHEY, SVGAGI.